The count of the clone carrying this TCR beta chain is one. The antigen is not known. The record originates from a study of T cell responses to AZD1222 COVID-19 vaccine. For the study at large: Second-dose intervals near 4 or 12 weeks were combined. Overall study results and limits: The study sampled repertoires only after the peak T cell response. The breadth and depth of Spike-specific TCRs increased once two AZD1222 doses had been given.

Sequencing was performed with immunoSEQ multiplex PCR; in TCRdb, only in-frame clones are kept and a portion is missing. The profile shows around 100,000 clones, around 81% of them singletons. This TCR came from an adult in good health. The sequencing here drew on peripheral blood, taken on day 0 of AZD1222 vaccination.

The CDR3 here is CASSRTSGNEQFF. CDR3 nucleotide sequence: TGTGCCAGCAGCCGGACTTCGGGCAATGAGCAGTTCTTC. V gene TRBV5-4 combines with J gene TRBJ2-1; D may be TRBD2 (5 bases). This CDR3 spans 13 amino acids. The V end lost 4 bases, the J end lost 6 bases, and 11 bases lay between the germline ends. CDR1 is SGHNT, CDR2 YYREEE, per germline (reference sequence).